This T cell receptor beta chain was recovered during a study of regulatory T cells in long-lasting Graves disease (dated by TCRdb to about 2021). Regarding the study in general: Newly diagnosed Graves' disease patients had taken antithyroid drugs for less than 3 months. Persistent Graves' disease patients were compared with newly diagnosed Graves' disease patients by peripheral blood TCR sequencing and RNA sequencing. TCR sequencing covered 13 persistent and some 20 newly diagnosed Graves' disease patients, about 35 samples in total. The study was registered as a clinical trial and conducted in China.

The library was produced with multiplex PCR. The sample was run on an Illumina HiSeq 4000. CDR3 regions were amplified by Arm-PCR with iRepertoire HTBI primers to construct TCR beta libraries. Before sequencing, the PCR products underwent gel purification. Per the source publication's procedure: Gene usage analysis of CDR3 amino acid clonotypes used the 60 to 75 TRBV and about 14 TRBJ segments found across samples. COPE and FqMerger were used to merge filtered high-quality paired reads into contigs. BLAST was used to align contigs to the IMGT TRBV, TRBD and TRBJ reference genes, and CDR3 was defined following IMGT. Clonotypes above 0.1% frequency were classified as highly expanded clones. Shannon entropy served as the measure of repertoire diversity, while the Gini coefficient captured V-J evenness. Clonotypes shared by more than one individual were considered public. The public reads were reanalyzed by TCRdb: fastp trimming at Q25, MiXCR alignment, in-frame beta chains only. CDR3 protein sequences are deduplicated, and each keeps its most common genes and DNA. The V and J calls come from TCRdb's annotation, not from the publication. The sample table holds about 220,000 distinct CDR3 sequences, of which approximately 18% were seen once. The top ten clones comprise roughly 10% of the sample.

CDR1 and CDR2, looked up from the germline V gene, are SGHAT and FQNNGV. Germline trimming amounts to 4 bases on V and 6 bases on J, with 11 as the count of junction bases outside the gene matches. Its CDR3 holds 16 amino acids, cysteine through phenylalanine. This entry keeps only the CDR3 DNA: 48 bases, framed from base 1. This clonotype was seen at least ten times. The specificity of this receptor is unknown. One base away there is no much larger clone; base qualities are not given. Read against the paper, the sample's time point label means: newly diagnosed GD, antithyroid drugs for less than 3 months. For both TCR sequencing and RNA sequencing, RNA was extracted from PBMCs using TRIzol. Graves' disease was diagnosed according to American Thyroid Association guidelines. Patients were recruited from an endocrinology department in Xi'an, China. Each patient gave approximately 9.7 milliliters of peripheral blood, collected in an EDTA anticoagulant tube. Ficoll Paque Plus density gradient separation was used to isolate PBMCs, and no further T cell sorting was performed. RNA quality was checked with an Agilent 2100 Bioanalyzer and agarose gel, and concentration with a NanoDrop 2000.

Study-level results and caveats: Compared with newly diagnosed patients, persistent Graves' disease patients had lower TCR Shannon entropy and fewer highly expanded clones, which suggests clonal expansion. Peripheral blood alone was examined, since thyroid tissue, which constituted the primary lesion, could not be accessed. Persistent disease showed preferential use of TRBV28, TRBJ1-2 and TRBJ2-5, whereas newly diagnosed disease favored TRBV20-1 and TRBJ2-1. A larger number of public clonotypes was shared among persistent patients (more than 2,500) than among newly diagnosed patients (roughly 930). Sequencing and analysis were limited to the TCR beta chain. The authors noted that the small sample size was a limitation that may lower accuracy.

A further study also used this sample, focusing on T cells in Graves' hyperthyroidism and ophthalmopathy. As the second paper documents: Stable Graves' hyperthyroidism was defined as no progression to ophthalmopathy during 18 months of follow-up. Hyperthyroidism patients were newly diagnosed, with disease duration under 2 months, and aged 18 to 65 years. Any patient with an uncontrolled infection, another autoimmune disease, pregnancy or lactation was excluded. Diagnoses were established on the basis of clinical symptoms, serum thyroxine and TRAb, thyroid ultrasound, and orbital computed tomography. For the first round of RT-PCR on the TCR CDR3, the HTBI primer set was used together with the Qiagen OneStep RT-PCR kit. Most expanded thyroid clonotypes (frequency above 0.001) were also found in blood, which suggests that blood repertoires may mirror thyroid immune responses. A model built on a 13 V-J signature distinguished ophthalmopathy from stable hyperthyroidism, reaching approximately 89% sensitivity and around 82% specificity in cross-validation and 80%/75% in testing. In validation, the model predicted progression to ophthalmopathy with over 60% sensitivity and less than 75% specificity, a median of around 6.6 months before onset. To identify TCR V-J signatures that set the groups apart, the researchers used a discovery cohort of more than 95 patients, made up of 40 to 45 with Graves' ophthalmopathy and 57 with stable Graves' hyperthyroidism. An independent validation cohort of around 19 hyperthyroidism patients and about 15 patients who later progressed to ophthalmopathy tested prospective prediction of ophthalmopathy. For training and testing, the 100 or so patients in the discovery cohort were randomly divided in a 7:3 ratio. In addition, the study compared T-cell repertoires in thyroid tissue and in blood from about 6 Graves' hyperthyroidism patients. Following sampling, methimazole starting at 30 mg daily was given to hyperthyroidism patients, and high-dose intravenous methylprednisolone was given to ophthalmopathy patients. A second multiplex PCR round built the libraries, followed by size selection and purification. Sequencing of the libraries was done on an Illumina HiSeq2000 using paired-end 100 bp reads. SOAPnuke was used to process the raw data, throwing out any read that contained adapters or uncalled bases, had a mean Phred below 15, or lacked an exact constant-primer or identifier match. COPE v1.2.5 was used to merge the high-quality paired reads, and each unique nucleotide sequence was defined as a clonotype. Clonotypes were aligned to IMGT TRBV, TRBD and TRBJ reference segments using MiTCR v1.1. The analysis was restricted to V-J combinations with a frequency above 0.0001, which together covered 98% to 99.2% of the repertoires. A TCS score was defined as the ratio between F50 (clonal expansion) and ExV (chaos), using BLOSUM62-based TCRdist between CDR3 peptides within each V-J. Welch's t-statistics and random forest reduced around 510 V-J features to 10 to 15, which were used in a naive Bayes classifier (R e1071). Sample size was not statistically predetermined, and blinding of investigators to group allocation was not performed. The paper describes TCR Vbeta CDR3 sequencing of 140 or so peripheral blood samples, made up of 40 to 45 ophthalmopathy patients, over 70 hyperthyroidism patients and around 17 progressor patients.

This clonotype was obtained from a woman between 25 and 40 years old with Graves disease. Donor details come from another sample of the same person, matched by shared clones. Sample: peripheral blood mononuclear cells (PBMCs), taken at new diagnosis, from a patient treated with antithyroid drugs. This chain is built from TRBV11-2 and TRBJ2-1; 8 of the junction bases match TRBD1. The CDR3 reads CASSSYQGARVNEQFF. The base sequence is TGTGCCAGCAGCTCCTACCAGGGGGCGCGGGTCAATGAGCAGTTCTTC.